The T cell receptor beta chain described here comes from a study of T cell changes during pregnancy in multiple sclerosis. Sequenced by immunoSEQ multiplex PCR; TCRdb stores in-frame clones only, minus some. The sample consists of about 64,000 clones, about 90% of them appearing once. This CDR3 region has 13 residues. From germline, CDR1 is SQVTM and CDR2 ANQGSEA. J gave up 2 bases and V 5 bases, and 5 bases lay outside the gene matches. This receptor was obtained from a female donor in good health, enrolled as a control in a pregnancy study. The chain couples TRBV29-1 to TRBJ1-2; 7 bases match TRBD1. Sample: peripheral blood, taken in the third trimester of pregnancy. For the CDR3, the DNA is TGCAGCGTTCCGACAGGGTTCAACTATGGCTACACCTTC. Protein: CSVPTGFNYGYTF.